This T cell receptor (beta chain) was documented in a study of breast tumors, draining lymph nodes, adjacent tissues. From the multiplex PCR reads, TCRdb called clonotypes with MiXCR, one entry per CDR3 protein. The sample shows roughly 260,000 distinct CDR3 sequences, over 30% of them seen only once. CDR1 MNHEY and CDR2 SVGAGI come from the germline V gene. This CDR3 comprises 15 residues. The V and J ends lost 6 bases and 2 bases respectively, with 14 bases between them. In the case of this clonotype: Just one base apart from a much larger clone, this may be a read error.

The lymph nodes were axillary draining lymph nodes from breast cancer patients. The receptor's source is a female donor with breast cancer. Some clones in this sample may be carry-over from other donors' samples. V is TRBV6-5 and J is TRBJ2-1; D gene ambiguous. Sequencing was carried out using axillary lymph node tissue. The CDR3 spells CASSIRVSPYNEQFF. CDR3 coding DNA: TGTGCCAGCAGCATTCGGGTGAGCCCCTACAATGAGCAGTTCTTC.